This entry is about one T cell receptor beta chain. The data derive from a study of blood T cell repertoires in COVID-19. Generated by immunoSEQ multiplex PCR, the TCRdb table keeps only in-frame clones and is missing some. The table shows about 20,000 clones, with approximately 93% occurring only once. This CDR3 contains 14 residues. Germline lookup yields CDR1 SNHLY and CDR2 FYNNEI. The V gene end was trimmed by 6 bases and the J gene end by 7 bases; junction bases not matched to a gene: 7. The material sequenced was peripheral blood. The TCR comes from a woman in her fifties or sixties with active COVID-19. The chain joins TRBV2 to TRBJ1-4, with TRBD1 identical over 8 bases. For the CDR3, the DNA is TGTGCCAGCAGCAGGGACAGGAGGCGTGAAAAACTGTTTTTT. Its translation: CASSRDRRREKLFF.